A single sample gave rise to the 26 T cell receptor beta chains below, sequenced in a study of T cell repertoires in cytomegalovirus infection. Each CDR3 protein gets one entry after TCRdb re-called the reads with MiXCR. The sample includes approximately 500,000 distinct CDR3 sequences, around a quarter of them seen just once. Material for sequencing was PBMCs. These receptors originate from a human donor in good health (CMV status not recorded). Some clones in this sample may be carry-over from other donors' samples.

This clonotype came up a few times. This rearrangement joins TRBV12-3 or TRBV12-4 to TRBJ2-2, with D unclear. Deletions cut 6 bases from V and 6 bases from J, with 8 bases between. The CDR3 spans 12 residues. CDR3 in DNA: TGTGCCAGCAGATCCGGGCCCGGGGAGCTGTTTTTT. Its translation is CASRSGPGELFF.

The chain links TRBV30 to TRBJ2-1, with TRBD2 identical over 7 bases. Germline trimming cut 0 bases from V and 8 bases from J; bases unmatched to any gene: 10. Germline CDR1 is GTSNPN and CDR2 is SVGIG (reference sequence). The CDR3 extends over 15 amino acids. CDR3 amino acids: CAWSVRGGRGYEQFF. The CDR3 nucleotides are TGTGCCTGGAGTGTACGCGGCGGGAGAGGGTATGAGCAGTTCTTC.

The genes are TRBV19 and TRBJ2-4; 8 positions agree with TRBD2. The V segment lost 5 bases and the J segment 0 bases; nucleotides outside the gene matches: 9. CDR1 and CDR2 (germline): LNHDA, SQIVND (reference sequence). The CDR3 loop spans 17 amino acids. The CDR3 reads CASSDRLARLAKNIQYF. CDR3 bases: TGTGCCAGTAGTGACCGACTAGCGCGACTAGCCAAAAACATTCAGTACTTC.

This clonotype turned up a few times. The V call is TRBV7-2, the J call TRBJ2-5, with unresolved D. This CDR3 spans 13 amino acids. Germline values: CDR1 SGHTA, CDR2 FQGNSA. V was clipped by 7 bases and J by 4 bases, with 13 bases between them. The CDR3 spells CASTPGRGETQYF. CDR3 nucleotides: TGTGCCAGCACCCCCGGGCGTGGAGAGACCCAGTACTTC. The full variable domain, completed using reference TRBV7-2 and TRBJ2-5, is GAGVSQSPSNKVTEKGKDVELRCDPISGHTALYWYRQSLGQGLEFLIYFQGNSAPDKSGLPSDRFSAERTGGSVSTLTIQRTQQEDSAVYLCASTPGRGETQYFGPGTRLLVL.

This clonotype appeared a few times. In DNA form, the CDR3 reads TGTGCCAGCAGTTGGACAGTCAGCTACAATGAGCAGTTCTTC. It translates to CASSWTVSYNEQFF. The gene calls are TRBV6-1 and TRBJ2-1, with a tentative D call TRBD1 (6 bases). Germline V lookup: CDR1 MNHNS, CDR2 SASEGT. V lost 5 bases, J lost 3 bases, and 11 bases lay in between. The length of the CDR3 is 14 residues.

In this sample, this clonotype turned up a few times. CDR3 region: CASSWDAFYEQFF. Written as DNA, the CDR3 is TGTGCCAGCAGTTGGGACGCGTTTTATGAGCAGTTCTTC. The V gene is TRBV6-2 or TRBV6-3, the J gene TRBJ2-1, with D perhaps assigned TRBD1 or TRBD2 (5 bases each). This CDR3 has 13 residues. V lost 4 bases and J 8 bases, leaving 12 bases between the germline ends. In germline, CDR1 is MNHEY, CDR2 SVGEGT.

This clonotype was counted a few times. The chain couples TRBV3-1 to TRBJ1-2; no clear D gene. The ends were cut back, 0 bases at V and 5 bases at J, with 7 bases in the middle. CDR1 and CDR2 (germline): LGHDT, YNNKEL (reference sequence). CDR3 length: 13 residues. CDR3 nucleotide sequence: TGTGCCAGCAGCCAAGAAGAAGTATATGGCTACACCTTC. This codes for CASSQEEVYGYTF. The whole variable domain, filled in from reference TRBV3-1 and TRBJ1-2, reads DTAVSQTPKYLVTQMGNDKSIKCEQNLGHDTMYWYKQDSKKFLKIMFSYNNKELIINETVPNRFSPKSPDKAHLNLHINSLELGDSAVYFCASSQEEVYGYTFGSGTRLTVV.

This chain links TRBV12-3 or TRBV12-4 with TRBJ2-7; D unclear. V was clipped by 5 bases and J by 11 bases, with 10 bases between them. The CDR3 spans 10 residues. As DNA, the CDR3 is TGTGCCAGCAGTCCCCCAGGAAAGTACGTC. Translated: CASSPPGKYV.

The chain combines TRBV28 with TRBJ2-1; 10 positions agree with TRBD1. The V gene end was trimmed by 2 bases and the J gene end by 7 bases; junction bases not matched to a gene: 8. Germline V lookup: CDR1 MDHEN, CDR2 SYDVKM. This CDR3 region has 16 residues. CDR3 sequence (DNA): TGTGCCAGCAGTTTACTGGCCGGGACAGGGGAGAATGAGCAGTTCTTC. Translated, it gives CASSLLAGTGENEQFF. The variable domain in full, completed from reference TRBV28 and TRBJ2-1, reads DVKVTQSSRYLVKRTGEKVFLECVQDMDHENMFWYRQDPGLGLRLIYFSYDVKMKEKGDIPEGYSVSREKKERFSLILESASTNQTSMYLCASSLLAGTGENEQFFGPGTRLTVL.

Ten or more counts support this clonotype. V is TRBV7-2 and J is TRBJ1-1; D unresolved. Trimming pared 5 bases from V and 4 bases from J, leaving 11 bases between. The germline V gene encodes CDR1 SGHTA and CDR2 FQGNSA. The CDR3 extends over 13 amino acids. CDR3 sequence reads: CASSQRLSTEAFF. CDR3 nucleotide sequence: TGTGCCAGCAGCCAACGCTTGTCCACTGAAGCTTTCTTT.

The chain has TRBV4-1 and TRBJ1-2; D gene unclear. The CDR3 runs 15 residues. Germline assignment: CDR1 MGHRA and CDR2 YSYEKL. Trimming took 1 base from V and 5 from J, leaving 14 bases between them. CDR3: CASSQGEVESYGYTF. The CDR3 bases are TGCGCCAGCAGCCAAGGGGAAGTGGAATCTTATGGCTACACCTTC.

This clonotype occurred a few times. The chain is built from TRBV7-9 and TRBJ2-3; D gene unclear. Looked up from germline, CDR1 is SEHNR and CDR2 is FQNEAQ (reference sequence). V was pared by 5 bases and J by 8 bases, with 8 bases between. This CDR3 region has 11 residues. In nucleotides, the CDR3 is TGTGCCAGCAGCCGTCCTCTTACGCAGTATTTT. It encodes CASSRPLTQYF.

The chain carries TRBV20-1 and TRBJ1-2, with TRBD1 as a possible D gene (5 bases). There are 14 residues in the CDR3. Germline CDR1 and CDR2: DFQATT and SNEGSKA (reference sequence). V shed 0 bases and J shed 3 bases, with 11 bases lying between them. CDR3 protein: CSARDPTAYYGYTF. The CDR3 nucleotides read TGCAGTGCTAGAGACCCGACAGCTTACTATGGCTACACCTTC.

The chain links TRBV4-1 to TRBJ2-6; TRBD2 aligns across 9 bases. The length of the CDR3 is 18 residues. The trim removed 0 bases at V and 0 bases at J, leaving 3 bases unmatched. Germline-derived CDR1 and CDR2 are MGHRA and YSYEKL. The CDR3 here is CASSQDLAGSSGANVLTF. The CDR3 nucleotides read TGCGCCAGCAGCCAAGATCTAGCGGGGAGCTCTGGGGCCAACGTCCTGACTTTC.

The V call is TRBV30, the J call TRBJ1-2, with D possibly matching TRBD1 (5 bases). The germline V gene has CDR1 GTSNPN and CDR2 SVGIG (reference sequence). The CDR3 is made up of 15 amino acids. The V gene lost 5 bases and the J gene lost 1 base, with 17 bases spanning the gap. CDR3 amino acids: CAWRDLRGVNYGYTF. The CDR3 nucleotides read TGTGCCTGGCGCGACTTACGGGGGGTTAACTATGGCTACACCTTC. The full variable domain, in which reference TRBV30 and TRBJ1-2 provide the parts outside the CDR3, is SQTIHQWPATLVQPVGSPLSLECTVEGTSNPNLYWYRQAAGRGLQLLFYSVGIGQISSEVPQNLSASRPQDRQFILSSKKLLLSDSGFYLCAWRDLRGVNYGYTFGSGTRLTVV.

The CDR3 DNA is TGTGCCAGCAGCTTAGTGGAGGCTAGCTACGAGCAGTACGTC. Amino acid sequence: CASSLVEASYEQYV. The chain couples TRBV7-8 to TRBJ2-7; D possibly corresponds to TRBD2 (5 bases). Trimming pared 1 base from V and 3 bases from J, leaving 10 bases between. CDR3 length: 14 amino acids. Germline CDR1 SGHVS, CDR2 FQNEAQ.

The chain couples TRBV6-1 to TRBJ2-7; 8 nucleotides line up with TRBD1. The CDR3 runs 14 residues. Trimming took 6 bases from V and 3 from J; bases not matched to a gene: 7. Germline loops: CDR1 MNHNS, CDR2 SASEGT. CDR3 residues: CASSAGQAYYEQYF. The CDR3 DNA reads as TGTGCCAGCAGCGCGGGACAGGCTTACTACGAGCAGTACTTC.

The chain is built from TRBV4-1 and TRBJ2-7; unclear D gene. The germline V gene has CDR1 MGHRA and CDR2 YSYEKL. Trimming shortened V by 1 base and J by 0 bases, and 13 bases separated the two germline ends. This CDR3 comprises 16 residues. DNA of the CDR3: TGCGCCAGCAGCCAAGGAGTTTTCCTTCCCTCCTACGAGCAGTACTTC. Translating gives CASSQGVFLPSYEQYF.

The CDR3 protein is CASSPGIEEQYF. The CDR3 DNA is TGTGCCAGCAGTCCGGGAATTGAAGAGCAGTACTTC. This chain links TRBV6-2 or TRBV6-3 with TRBJ2-7; TRBD2 is a possible D gene (5 bases). This CDR3 comprises 12 residues. V was pared by 5 bases and J by 7 bases, with 12 bases between. Germline V gene lookup returns CDR1 MNHEY and CDR2 SVGEGT.

This clonotype is a singleton in its sample. A read error may produce the germline difference seen at one junction end. The chain carries TRBV7-9 and TRBJ2-1; no clear D. This CDR3 has 12 amino acids. Germline CDR1 reads SEHNR; CDR2 reads FQNEAQ (reference sequence). This chain's CDR3 is CASSLDHNEQIF. The DNA for the CDR3 is TGTGCCAGCAGCTTAGACCACAATGAGCAGATCTTC.

This clonotype was counted many times. This sequence joins TRBV6-2 or TRBV6-3 and TRBJ2-3; unclear D gene. Trimming left V 5 bases short and J 2 bases short, with 14 bases between. The length of the CDR3 is 15 residues. Germline V lookup: CDR1 MNHEY, CDR2 SVGEGT. The CDR3 DNA reads TGTGCCAGCAGTAGGAAGGTGGATAACACAGATACGCAGTATTTT. Protein sequence: CASSRKVDNTDTQYF.

The rearrangement joins TRBV19 to TRBJ1-5; D is unresolved. The V and J ends lost 6 bases and 2 bases respectively, with 14 bases between them. The germline V gene has CDR1 LNHDA and CDR2 SQIVND (reference sequence). CDR3 size: 15 residues. As DNA, the CDR3 is TGTGCCAGTAGCCTACAGCCGCACGGCAATCAGCCCCAGCATTTT. Protein sequence: CASSLQPHGNQPQHF.

This clonotype was seen a handful of times. V and J are TRBV6-6 and TRBJ1-4; maybe TRBD1 (6 bases). Germline V gene lookup returns CDR1 MNHNY and CDR2 SVGAGI (reference sequence). The V gene lost 5 bases and the J gene lost 8 bases, with 12 bases spanning the gap. This CDR3 has 13 residues. CDR3 DNA sequence: TGTGCCAGCAGTAAGGGACAAGTGGAAAAACTGTTTTTT. Amino acid sequence: CASSKGQVEKLFF.

This clonotype was detected many times. The CDR3 reads CARILYRAESSYEQYV. CDR3 in DNA: TGTGCCAGAATCCTTTACAGAGCCGAGAGCTCCTACGAGCAGTACGTC. The chain is built from TRBV7-6 and TRBJ2-7, with D unclear. V dropped 9 bases and J dropped 0 bases, with 21 bases sitting between them. Germline-derived CDR1 and CDR2 are SGHVS and FNYEAQ. CDR3 length: 16 residues.

The gene calls are TRBV24-1 and TRBJ2-3; D tentatively reads TRBD1 or TRBD2 (5 bases each). V dropped 2 bases and J dropped 4 bases, with 9 bases sitting between them. Germline CDR1 reads KGHDR; CDR2 reads SFDVKD. The CDR3 has 14 amino acids. This CDR3 is CATSDSGGSDTQYF. CDR3 sequence (DNA): TGTGCCACCAGTGATTCTGGGGGTTCAGATACGCAGTATTTT.

This clonotype was picked up one time. V gene TRBV7-9 combines with J gene TRBJ2-5; 10 nucleotides align to TRBD2. Trimming cost V 4 bases and J 4 bases; bases outside gene matches: 3. This CDR3 region has 14 residues. CDR1 is SEHNR, CDR2 FQNEAQ, per germline (reference sequence). The CDR3 DNA is TGTGCCAGCAGCTCTAGCGGGAGTAGAGAGACCCAGTACTTC. Encoded protein: CASSSSGSRETQYF.